This is a list of T cell receptor beta chains from one sample in a study of T-cell reconstitution after alpha-beta-depleted transplantation in children. Via MiXCR, TCRdb re-called the PCR reads, giving one row per CDR3 protein. The table records around 500,000 distinct CDR3 sequences, under 15% of them present only once. This specimen was PBMCs from the stem cell graft donor, taken from the stem cell graft. These receptors came from a human donor who donated a stem cell graft to a child with combined immunodeficiency. Both conserved end residues are part of each CDR3. The D gene is left open where the match is weak.

j_call | d_call | v_call | cdr3_aa
TRBJ2-3 | TRBD1 | TRBV11-2 | CASRSAGAQRGPSTDTQYF
TRBJ2-1 | NA | TRBV4-1 | CASSQVTSLAHNEQFF
TRBJ2-7 | NA | TRBV6-1 | CASRTPNLLYEQYF
TRBJ2-1 | NA | TRBV24-1 | CATSGEMSPNEQFF
TRBJ1-5 | NA | TRBV30 | CAWSARGGNQPQHF
TRBJ2-3 | NA | TRBV11-3 | CASSSGGGLRTSTDTQYF
TRBJ1-2 | NA | TRBV12-3/TRBV12-4 | CASLPPGVSNGYTF
TRBJ2-1 | NA | TRBV6-2/TRBV6-3 | CASSYAGAPYNEQFF
TRBJ2-3 | NA | TRBV12-3/TRBV12-4 | CASTWGGLATDTQYF
TRBJ2-4 | NA | TRBV12-3/TRBV12-4 | CASSFGTPKNIQYF
TRBJ2-5 | TRBD2 | TRBV27 | CASSLTPTGGPETQYF
TRBJ2-1 | NA | TRBV7-9 | CASSLSGTVTSNEQFF
TRBJ1-3 | TRBD1 | TRBV5-1 | CASSSRTGDGNTIYF
TRBJ2-7 | NA | TRBV6-5 | CASSYSWGPEQYEQYF
TRBJ2-3 | NA | TRBV9 | CASSVRSTSTDTQYF
TRBJ2-7 | NA | TRBV27 | CASSPLARPGHYEQYF
TRBJ2-1 | TRBD1 | TRBV7-9 | CASSSDRDREQFF
TRBJ2-3 | TRBD2 | TRBV27 | CASSPTPGLAGGPGTDTQYF
TRBJ2-1 | TRBD2 | TRBV13 | CASSTTSGEFYNEQFF
TRBJ2-5 | NA | TRBV6-2/TRBV6-3 | CATLIQETQYF
TRBJ2-7 | TRBD2 | TRBV6-2/TRBV6-3 | CASSYSPGREAEPYEQYF
TRBJ2-5 | TRBD1 | TRBV6-1 | CASSDGTGFMETQYF
TRBJ2-2 | TRBD2 | TRBV5-1 | CASSPTLGLAGVRDTGELFF
TRBJ2-5 | NA | TRBV18 | CASLAQETQYF
TRBJ2-1 | TRBD2 | TRBV25-1 | CASDSREGSPYNEQFF
TRBJ2-7 | NA | TRBV7-2 | CASSLASDSSYEQYF
TRBJ1-1 | NA | TRBV14 | CASSQRVNTEAFF
TRBJ2-2 | NA | TRBV9 | CASSVYKGGTGELFF
TRBJ1-4 | NA | TRBV12-3/TRBV12-4 | CASSPQGFTNEKLFF
TRBJ2-5 | TRBD1 | TRBV20-1 | CSASGTGRTETQYF
TRBJ2-2 | NA | TRBV5-1 | CASSLGATRAGELFF
TRBJ2-5 | TRBD2 | TRBV9 | CASAFSGGTQETQYF
TRBJ2-1 | NA | TRBV7-2 | CASSLAGERIYEQFF
TRBJ1-2 | NA | TRBV7-8 | CASSLFSGETTYHGYTF
TRBJ1-2 | NA | TRBV6-2/TRBV6-3 | CASRPITSPNYGYTF
TRBJ2-5 | TRBD2 | TRBV9 | CASSPTSGAFQETQYF
TRBJ2-7 | NA | TRBV29-1 | CSVDIWGYEQYF
TRBJ2-1 | NA | TRBV6-2/TRBV6-3 | CASSYSGADFYNEQFF
TRBJ1-5 | NA | TRBV15 | CATSRDREGGQPQHF